The next 19 T cell receptor beta chains were all read from a single sample in a study of cytomegalovirus exposure and HLA in healthy donors. PCR primers comprised 60 Vbeta and 13 Jbeta primers. TCRdb's copy holds only in-frame clones and misses some; the assay was immunoSEQ multiplex PCR. The data show roughly 110,000 clones, 74% seen once. The sequencing input was PBMCs. The receptors derive from a woman aged 40-49 years in good health and CMV-seropositive.

This chain uses TRBV6-1 with TRBJ2-2, with D tentatively TRBD1 (6 bases). This CDR3 region has 15 residues. Germline V gene sequence: CDR1 MNHNS, CDR2 SASEGT. Trimming took off 7 bases at V and 3 bases at J, with 15 bases between the two ends. CDR3 sequence reads: CASIPGVGYTGELFF. In DNA, the CDR3 is TGTGCCAGCATACCAGGGGTTGGATACACCGGGGAGCTGTTTTTT.

The chain is built from TRBV5-1 and TRBJ1-2, with 9 nucleotides matching TRBD1. CDR3 length: 13 residues. The germline gives CDR1 SGHRS, CDR2 YFSETQ. Trimming removed 4 bases from V and 12 bases from J; junction bases left unmatched: 10. The CDR3 bases are TGCGCCAGCAGCCTTAGGACAGGGGACGTAGACACCTTC. Its translation: CASSLRTGDVDTF.

The J gene is TRBJ1-5, the V gene TRBV30, with D unclear. The germline CDR1 and CDR2 sequences are GTSNPN and SVGIG (reference sequence). The CDR3 contains 14 residues. Trimming took off 0 bases at V and 1 base at J, with 7 bases between the two ends. CDR3 in amino acids: CAWSVGMSNQPQHF. The DNA for the CDR3 is TGTGCCTGGAGTGTCGGGATGAGCAATCAGCCCCAGCATTTT.

The chain is built from TRBV25-1 and TRBJ1-1, with D maybe TRBD1 (5 bases). Trimming removed 5 bases from V and 4 bases from J, with 14 bases in between. This CDR3 region has 14 residues. Germline V lookup: CDR1 MGHDK, CDR2 SYGVNS. The CDR3 spells CASSRHAGGTEAFF. In DNA form, the CDR3 reads TGTGCCAGCAGTAGACATGCGGGGGGCACTGAAGCTTTCTTT.

V usage is TRBV5-6 and J usage is TRBJ1-3; 7 nucleotides align to TRBD1. The CDR3 consists of 14 residues. Germline CDR1 and CDR2: SGHDT and YYEEEE. The V and J ends lost 4 bases and 5 bases, in that order; junction bases with no gene match: 6. The DNA of the CDR3 is TGTGCCAGCAGCACCCCGGGACAGAGAAACACCATATATTTT. Its translation is CASSTPGQRNTIYF.

The V gene is TRBV6-5, the J gene TRBJ1-1, with D uncertain. In germline, CDR1 is MNHEY, CDR2 SVGAGI. V dropped 8 bases and J dropped 0 bases, with 10 bases sitting between them. The CDR3 spans 13 residues. CDR3 bases: TGTGCCAGCGAAATACAGATGAACACTGAAGCTTTCTTT. It yields the protein CASEIQMNTEAFF.

V is TRBV5-1 and J is TRBJ2-3, with D maybe TRBD1 (5 bases). This CDR3 region has 15 residues. The germline V gene has CDR1 SGHRS and CDR2 YFSETQ. V was shortened by 0 bases and J by 5 bases, with 13 bases between the two germline ends. This CDR3 is CASSLGQTELDTQYF. Here the CDR3 DNA reads TGCGCCAGCAGCTTGGGACAGACCGAACTAGATACGCAGTATTTT. Together with reference TRBV5-1 and TRBJ2-3, the CDR3 gives the full variable domain: KAGVTQTPRYLIKTRGQQVTLSCSPISGHRSVSWYQQTPGQGLQFLFEYFSETQRNKGNFPGRFSGRQFSNSRSEMNVSTLELGDSALYLCASSLGQTELDTQYFGPGTRLTVL.

The CDR3 spells CASSLSSGTSGYNEQFF. The CDR3 DNA sequence: TGTGCCAGCAGCCTGAGCTCCGGGACTAGCGGGTACAATGAGCAGTTCTTC. The chain is built from TRBV7-9 and TRBJ2-1; 12 positions agree with TRBD2. V lost 5 bases to trimming and J lost 4 bases; unmatched junction nucleotides: 9. The CDR3 covers 17 residues. The germline gives CDR1 SEHNR, CDR2 FQNEAQ (reference sequence). The variable domain in full, with the rest retrieved from reference TRBV7-9 and TRBJ2-1, is DTGVSQNPRHKITKRGQNVTFRCDPISEHNRLYWYRQTLGQGPEFLTYFQNEAQLEKSRLLSDRFSAERPKGSFSTLEIQRTEQGDSAMYLCASSLSSGTSGYNEQFFGPGTRLTVL.

On this clone: The junction and the germline gene differ at one end; a read error may be behind it. The chain carries TRBV7-9 and TRBJ2-5; TRBD2 matches 9 bases. This CDR3 spans 15 amino acids. Germline loops: CDR1 SEHNR, CDR2 FQNEAQ (reference sequence). This CDR3 reads CSSSLTAGGPETQYF. The CDR3, as DNA: TGTTCCAGCAGCTTAACTGCGGGGGGGCCGGAGACCCAGTACTTC.

About this clone: The junction shows a germline mismatch at one end, possibly a read error. V usage is TRBV7-7 and J usage is TRBJ2-2; 11 nucleotides align to TRBD1. From germline, CDR1 is SSHAT and CDR2 FNYEAQ (reference sequence). The CDR3 runs 15 residues. CDR3 protein: CASSTGQGAFGELFF. The CDR3 DNA follows: TGTGCTAGCAGCACAGGACAGGGGGCGTTTGGGGAGCTGTTTTTT.

DNA of the CDR3: TGTGCCAGCAGCCGGGACAGGGAGTTTAATGAGCAGTTCTTC. As protein: CASSRDREFNEQFF. This chain uses TRBV7-3 with TRBJ2-1; 9 nucleotides align to TRBD1. The CDR3 spans 14 residues. Per the germline V gene, CDR1 is SGHTA and CDR2 is FQGTGA. Trimming cost V 5 bases and J 7 bases; bases outside gene matches: 6. The whole variable domain, remainder taken from reference TRBV7-3 and TRBJ2-1, is GAGVSQTPSNKVTEKGKYVELRCDPISGHTALYWYRQSLGQGPEFLIYFQGTGAADDSGLPNDRFFAVRPEGSVSTLKIQRTERGDSAVYLCASSRDREFNEQFFGPGTRLTVL.

The chain couples TRBV6-1 to TRBJ2-7; TRBD1 aligns across 7 bases. The CDR3 runs to 14 residues. V lost 5 bases and J lost 3; bases outside the gene matches: 7. Germline CDR1 MNHNS, CDR2 SASEGT. The CDR3 sequence: CASSPIRGNYEQYF. CDR3 sequence (DNA): TGTGCCAGCAGTCCGATCAGGGGGAACTACGAGCAGTACTTC.

CDR3 amino acids: CASSSGGRGNEKLFF. The CDR3 nucleotides read TGTGCCAGTAGTTCGGGGGGGAGGGGTAATGAAAAACTGTTTTTT. The chain carries TRBV19 and TRBJ1-4, with a tentative D call TRBD1 (5 bases). This CDR3 comprises 15 residues. CDR1 LNHDA and CDR2 SQIVND come from the germline V gene (reference sequence). With 5 bases removed from V and 4 bases from J, the gap between germline ends came to 14 bases. Full variable domain (remainder filled in from reference TRBV19 and TRBJ1-4): DGGITQSPKYLFRKEGQNVTLSCEQNLNHDAMYWYRQDPGQGLRLIYYSQIVNDFQKGDIAEGYSVSREKKESFPLTVTSAQKNPTAFYLCASSSGGRGNEKLFFGSGTQLSVL.

In regard to this clone: No conserved phenylalanine or tryptophan ends this CDR3, so it is likely a read error. V is TRBV13 and J is TRBJ1-6; D perhaps matches TRBD1 (6 bases). Germline loops: CDR1 PRHDT, CDR2 FYEKMQ (reference sequence). Trimming shortened V by 0 bases and J by 1 base, and 22 bases separated the two germline ends. This CDR3 is built from 21 residues. For the CDR3, the DNA is TGTGCCAGCAGCTTAGGAGGGCACAGGGTTACCAGTCGGTCCTATAATTCACCCCTCCACCTT. Translation gives CASSLGGHRVTSRSYNSPLHL.

This chain joins TRBV30 and TRBJ1-1, with 12 bases that match TRBD1. The CDR3 is made up of 16 amino acids. Per the germline V gene, CDR1 is GTSNPN and CDR2 is SVGIG (reference sequence). The trim removed 4 bases at V and 6 bases at J, leaving 12 bases unmatched. CDR3 sequence (DNA): TGTGCCTGGACCGTGCCGGGACAGGGGGCAGCGGCTGAAGCTTTCTTT. Translating gives CAWTVPGQGAAAEAFF.

The V call is TRBV6-5, the J call TRBJ1-4; D is perhaps TRBD1 (5 bases). CDR3 size: 15 residues. V was trimmed by 6 bases and J by 8 bases, leaving 19 bases between them. Germline CDR1 and CDR2: MNHEY and SVGAGI. CDR3 bases: TGTGCCAGCAGCCCTCGGGGGGGGAGGACGGAAAAACTGTTTTTT. As protein: CASSPRGGRTEKLFF.

J is TRBJ1-2 and V is TRBV11-3; 9 bases align to TRBD1. V shed 5 bases and J 3 bases; nucleotides not matched to a gene: 10. CDR3 size: 16 residues. Germline CDR1 SGHNT, CDR2 YENEEA. CDR3 nucleotides: TGTGCCAGCAGCACCCATTCGACAGGGGGTGACTATGGCTACACCTTC. Protein product: CASSTHSTGGDYGYTF.

The V and J genes are TRBV30 and TRBJ1-5; 7 nucleotides agree with TRBD1. The germline gives CDR1 GTSNPN, CDR2 SVGIG (reference sequence). V lost 3 bases to trimming and J lost 7 bases; unmatched junction nucleotides: 12. The CDR3 is made up of 15 amino acids. The CDR3 reads CAWSPSTGWEQPQHF. The CDR3 DNA follows: TGTGCCTGGAGCCCCTCGACAGGGTGGGAACAGCCCCAGCATTTT.

V and J are TRBV19 and TRBJ1-4, with D maybe TRBD1 (6 bases). This CDR3 has 16 residues. Germline CDR1 LNHDA, CDR2 SQIVND (reference sequence). With 3 bases removed from V and 2 bases from J, the gap between germline ends came to 13 bases. CDR3 amino acids: CASSIGRGGTNEKLFF. The CDR3 DNA sequence: TGTGCCAGTAGTATCGGAAGGGGGGGGACTAATGAAAAACTGTTTTTT. Full variable domain (outside the CDR3, taken from reference TRBV19 and TRBJ1-4): DGGITQSPKYLFRKEGQNVTLSCEQNLNHDAMYWYRQDPGQGLRLIYYSQIVNDFQKGDIAEGYSVSREKKESFPLTVTSAQKNPTAFYLCASSIGRGGTNEKLFFGSGTQLSVL.